This note documents a single T cell receptor (beta chain) sequence. Antigen specificity is unknown. Clones were sequenced by immunoSEQ multiplex PCR, and TCRdb holds only the in-frame ones, with some missing. The top ten hold 3.5% to 5% of the sample, which has 80,000 or so clones, 80% to 95% seen once. This sample stems from a study of T cell responses to AZD1222 COVID-19 vaccine. General observations from the study: Reports say nearly half of spike-specific TCRs go after unmutated variant regions. Repertoire sampling occurred only after the peak T cell response.

The CDR3 runs 12 residues. Germline values: CDR1 SGHKS, CDR2 YYEKEE (reference sequence). Trimming removed 5 bases from V and 4 bases from J, with 8 bases in between. The V gene is TRBV5-5, the J gene TRBJ2-3; possibly TRBD2 for D (5 bases). Sequences were derived from peripheral blood, sampled on day 0 of MenACWY control vaccination. This TCR was recovered from an adult in good health. This CDR3 is CASRGVPDTQYF. CDR3 bases: TGTGCCAGCAGGGGAGTCCCAGATACGCAGTATTTT.